The clone carrying this TCR beta chain was observed a handful of times. The antigen remains unidentified. Documented time point: persistent/refractory GD, antithyroid drugs over 5 years with positive TRAb. From RNA extracted from PBMCs, the TCR library was made. The authors built TCR beta libraries using iRepertoire HTBI primers and Arm-PCR of CDR3 regions. Using its own MiXCR run on the multiplex PCR reads, TCRdb lists one record per CDR3 protein. The table has 300,000 to 400,000 distinct CDR3 sequences, around 19% seen once. This sample was included in a study of regulatory T cells in long-lasting Graves disease. Study summary: Over 5 years on antithyroid drugs plus positive TSH receptor antibodies marked Graves' disease as persistent.

Study-level findings and limits: Whereas new patients shared some 970 public clonotypes, persistent patients shared more, at about 3,000. There was favoring of TRBV28, TRBJ1-2 and TRBJ2-5 in persistent disease.

Germline assignment: CDR1 SGHTA and CDR2 FQGTGA. Trimming left V 1 base short and J 2 bases short, with 15 bases between. CDR3 length equals 17 residues. The TCR was taken from a female donor with Graves disease. The rearrangement uses TRBV7-3 and TRBJ1-5; tentatively, D is TRBD1 (5 bases). This specimen consisted of peripheral blood mononuclear cells (PBMCs), obtained when the disease was refractory, from a patient treated with antithyroid drugs. Written as DNA, the CDR3 is TGTGCCAGCAGCTTAAGTGGAAGGTCGGGGCGCAATCAGCCCCAGCATTTT. Translation: CASSLSGRSGRNQPQHF.